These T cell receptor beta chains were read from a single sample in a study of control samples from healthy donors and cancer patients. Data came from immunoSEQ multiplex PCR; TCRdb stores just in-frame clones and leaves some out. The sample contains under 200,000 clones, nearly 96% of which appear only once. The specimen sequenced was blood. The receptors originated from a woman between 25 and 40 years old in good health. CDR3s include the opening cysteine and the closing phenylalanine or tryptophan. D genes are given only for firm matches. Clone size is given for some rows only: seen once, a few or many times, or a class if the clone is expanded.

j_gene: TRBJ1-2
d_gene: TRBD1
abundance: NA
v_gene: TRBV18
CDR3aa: CASSPLDRANYGYTF
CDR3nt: TGTGCCAGCTCACCCTTGGACAGGGCTAACTATGGCTACACCTTC

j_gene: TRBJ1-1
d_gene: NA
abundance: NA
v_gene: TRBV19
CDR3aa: CASSRGMLNTEAFF
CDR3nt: TGTGCCAGTAGTCGCGGGATGTTGAACACTGAAGCTTTCTTT

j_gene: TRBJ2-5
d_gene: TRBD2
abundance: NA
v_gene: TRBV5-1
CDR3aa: CASSSAPGGQETQYF
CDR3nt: TGCGCCAGCAGCTCCGCCCCGGGGGGCCAAGAGACCCAGTACTTC

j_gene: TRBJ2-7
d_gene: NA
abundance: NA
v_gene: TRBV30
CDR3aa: CAWSSLPTAPYEQYF
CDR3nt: TGTGCCTGGAGCTCCCTGCCTACAGCTCCCTACGAGCAGTACTTC

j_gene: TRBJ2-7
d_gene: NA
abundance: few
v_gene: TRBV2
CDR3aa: CASRGQDYEQYF
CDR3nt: TGTGCCAGCAGGGGCCAGGACTACGAGCAGTACTTC

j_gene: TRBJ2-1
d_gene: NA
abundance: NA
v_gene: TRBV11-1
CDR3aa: CASSLEVTDYNEQFF
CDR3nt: TGTGCCAGCAGCTTAGAGGTGACAGACTACAATGAGCAGTTCTTC

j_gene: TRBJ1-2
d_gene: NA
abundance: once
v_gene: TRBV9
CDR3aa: CASSPGDLTF
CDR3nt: TGTGCCAGCAGCCCCGGGGATCTCACCTTC

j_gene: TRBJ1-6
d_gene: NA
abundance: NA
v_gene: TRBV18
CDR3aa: CASSPPGNRGSPLHF
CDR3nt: TGTGCCAGCTCACCACCTGGGAACCGTGGCTCACCCCTCCACTTT

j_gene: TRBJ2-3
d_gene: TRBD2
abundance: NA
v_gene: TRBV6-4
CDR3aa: CASSAGGGGGPDTQYF
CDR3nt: TGTGCCAGCAGTGCTGGCGGGGGGGGTGGCCCAGATACGCAGTATTTT

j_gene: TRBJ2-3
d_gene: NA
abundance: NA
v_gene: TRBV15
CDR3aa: CATSRDRSQPDTQYF
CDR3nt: TGTGCCACCAGCAGAGATCGGAGCCAGCCCGATACGCAGTATTTT

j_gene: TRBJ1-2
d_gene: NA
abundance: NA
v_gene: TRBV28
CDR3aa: CASSSGALDGYTF
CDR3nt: TGTGCCAGCAGTTCAGGGGCCCTCGATGGCTACACCTTC

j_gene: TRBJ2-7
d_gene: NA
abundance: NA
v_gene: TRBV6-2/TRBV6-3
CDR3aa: CASSRSGTNSYEQYF
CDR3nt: TGTGCCAGCAGCCGCTCCGGGACAAACTCCTACGAGCAGTACTTC

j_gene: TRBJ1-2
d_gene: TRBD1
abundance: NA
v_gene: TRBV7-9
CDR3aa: CASSLGQLLYGYTF
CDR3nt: TGTGCCAGCAGTTTGGGACAGCTTCTCTATGGCTACACCTTC

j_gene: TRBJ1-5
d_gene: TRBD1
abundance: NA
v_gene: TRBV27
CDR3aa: CASRGTGVFSNQPQHF
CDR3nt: TGTGCCAGCAGGGGGACAGGGGTCTTTAGCAATCAGCCCCAGCATTTT

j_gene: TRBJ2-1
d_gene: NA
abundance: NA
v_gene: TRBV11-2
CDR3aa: CASSLGQNNEQFF
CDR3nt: TGTGCCAGCAGCTTAGGACAGAACAATGAGCAGTTCTTC

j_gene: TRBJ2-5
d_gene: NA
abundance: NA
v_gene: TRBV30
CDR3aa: CAWSDFPGQGSGQETQYF
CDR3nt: TGTGCCTGGAGTGATTTCCCGGGGCAGGGATCGGGGCAAGAGACCCAGTACTTC

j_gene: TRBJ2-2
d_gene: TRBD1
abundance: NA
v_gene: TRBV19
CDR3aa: CASSTKGQGWTGELFF
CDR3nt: TGTGCCAGTAGTACGAAGGGACAGGGGTGGACCGGGGAGCTGTTTTTT

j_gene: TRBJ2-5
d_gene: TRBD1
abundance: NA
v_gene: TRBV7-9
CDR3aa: CASSFRTGQETQYF
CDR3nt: TGTGCCAGCAGCTTTAGGACAGGGCAAGAGACCCAGTACTTC

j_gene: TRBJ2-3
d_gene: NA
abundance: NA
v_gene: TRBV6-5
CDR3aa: CASSYSNAIEVLYF
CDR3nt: TGTGCCAGCAGTTACTCGAACGCTATAGAGGTGTTGTATTTT

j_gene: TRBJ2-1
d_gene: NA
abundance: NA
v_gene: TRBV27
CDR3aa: CASSLYWGEEQFF
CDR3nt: TGTGCCAGCAGTTTATATTGGGGGGAAGAGCAGTTCTTC

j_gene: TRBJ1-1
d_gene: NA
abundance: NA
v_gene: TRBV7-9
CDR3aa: CASSPGQLNTEAFF
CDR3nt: TGTGCCAGCAGCCCCGGACAGCTGAACACTGAAGCTTTCTTT

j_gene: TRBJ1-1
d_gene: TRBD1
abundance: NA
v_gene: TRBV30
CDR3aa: CAWEDRGRWTEAFF
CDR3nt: TGTGCCTGGGAAGACAGGGGGCGGTGGACTGAAGCTTTCTTT